These T cell receptor beta chains were read from a single sample in a study of blood T cells in healthy people across ages. One entry per CDR3 protein, called by TCRdb with MiXCR from the 5' RACE reads. The sample consists of about 1.4 million distinct CDR3 sequences, approximately 60% of them appearing once. The specimen was blood. Receptor source: a man between 18 and 35 years old in good health. The CDR3 runs from the conserved cysteine through the conserved F or W. The D gene is left open where the match is weak. A clone size is listed for some rows: how often the clone was seen (once, few, many), or a class if it is expanded.

TRBJ2-1,TRBV20-1,.,.,CSASSRSSYNEQFF,TGCAGTGCTAGTAGCCGAAGCTCCTACAATGAGCAGTTCTTC
TRBJ1-1,TRBV29-1,few,.,CSGKGRMVPNTEAFF,TGCAGCGGGAAAGGGCGTATGGTTCCCAACACTGAAGCTTTCTTT
TRBJ1-1,TRBV6-5,.,.,CASSYRTPGTEAFF,TGTGCCAGCAGTTACAGGACCCCGGGCACTGAAGCTTTCTTT
TRBJ2-7,TRBV5-1,.,TRBD1,CASSSGTGVGQYF,TGCGCCAGCAGCTCCGGGACAGGGGTAGGACAGTACTTC
TRBJ2-5,TRBV6-6,.,.,CASTQSSGTQYF,TGTGCCAGCACCCAATCTTCGGGGACCCAGTACTTC
TRBJ2-7,TRBV18,.,TRBD2,CASSPPKASGFSYEQYF,TGTGCCAGCTCACCACCGAAGGCTAGCGGGTTTTCCTACGAGCAGTACTTC
TRBJ2-1,TRBV4-3,few,.,CASSQDYCSQFF,TGCGCCAGCAGCCAGGATTATTGCAGTCAGTTCTTC
TRBJ1-2,TRBV6-5,.,.,CASRTLQGYGYTF,TGTGCCAGCAGAACATTACAGGGCTATGGCTACACCTTC
TRBJ1-3,TRBV4-1,few,.,CASSLPGGAGNTIYF,TGCGCCAGCAGCCTCCCGGGGGGTGCTGGAAACACCATATATTTT
TRBJ2-3,TRBV30,.,TRBD1,CALNRGLTDTQYF,TGTGCCCTAAACAGGGGCCTCACAGATACGCAGTATTTT
TRBJ2-5,TRBV28,.,.,CASSFGAPLQETQYF,TGTGCCAGCAGTTTCGGGGCGCCTCTCCAAGAGACCCAGTACTTC
TRBJ1-1,TRBV6-6,.,.,CASRPLLGKTEAFF,TGTGCCAGCAGGCCGCTTCTGGGAAAGACTGAAGCTTTCTTT
TRBJ1-2,TRBV2,.,.,CASSESPRIVYGYTF,TGTGCCAGCAGTGAATCGCCGCGAATAGTCTATGGCTACACCTTC
TRBJ1-5,TRBV4-1,.,.,CASSQEWSTAGQPQHF,TGCGCCAGCAGCCAAGAATGGAGCACCGCGGGCCAGCCCCAGCATTTT
TRBJ2-3,TRBV27,few,.,CASSLYAGVTDTQYF,TGTGCCAGCAGTTTATATGCGGGTGTCACAGATACGCAGTATTTT
TRBJ2-3,TRBV10-3,.,TRBD1,CAVSGTGHFFGGTDTQYF,TGTGCCGTCTCCGGGACAGGCCATTTCTTTGGGGGCACAGATACGCAGTATTTT
TRBJ2-2,TRBV11-2,.,TRBD1,CASSARGTGATGELFF,TGTGCCAGCAGCGCGAGAGGGACAGGGGCCACCGGGGAGCTGTTTTTT
TRBJ2-2,TRBV18,.,TRBD1,CASSRTGGANTGELFF,TGTGCCAGCTCACGCACAGGGGGCGCGAACACCGGGGAGCTGTTTTTT
TRBJ1-5,TRBV4-1,.,.,CASSQRDRSNQPQHF,TGCGCCAGCAGCCAACGTGACAGATCCAATCAGCCCCAGCATTTT
TRBJ2-7,TRBV29-1,.,TRBD2,CSVVRGGYNEQYF,TGCAGCGTTGTCCGGGGGGGCTACAATGAGCAGTACTTC
TRBJ2-7,TRBV12-3/TRBV12-4,.,.,CVSRGVSYEQYF,TGTGTCAGCAGGGGGGTGAGCTACGAGCAGTACTTC
TRBJ1-4,TRBV18,.,TRBD1,CASSPPGTGDEKLFF,TGTGCCAGCTCACCGCCCGGGACAGGGGATGAAAAACTGTTTTTT
TRBJ2-3,TRBV12-3/TRBV12-4,few,.,CASSLPGKTDTQYF,TGTGCCAGCAGTTTGCCCGGGAAGACAGATACGCAGTATTTT
TRBJ2-1,TRBV6-5,.,.,CASSYVHRDSLYNEQFF,TGTGCCAGCAGTTACGTCCACCGGGACTCACTATACAATGAGCAGTTCTTC
TRBJ2-2,TRBV4-3,.,TRBD1,CASSQLPGQLNTGELFF,TGCGCCAGCAGCCAACTACCGGGACAGTTGAACACCGGGGAGCTGTTTTTT
TRBJ1-1,TRBV29-1,few,.,CSVSRDLNTEAFF,TGCAGCGTTAGTCGGGACTTAAACACTGAAGCTTTCTTT
TRBJ2-1,TRBV3-1,.,TRBD2,CASSSDSGKQFF,TGTGCCAGCAGCAGTGATAGCGGGAAGCAGTTCTTC
TRBJ2-5,TRBV20-1,.,.,CSASGGNGVGQETQYF,TGCAGTGCTAGTGGGGGCAACGGGGTAGGACAAGAGACCCAGTACTTC
TRBJ1-2,TRBV6-5,.,.,CASSYSSRAEGYTF,TGTGCCAGCAGTTACTCGAGCAGGGCGGAAGGCTACACCTTC
TRBJ2-4,TRBV6-1,.,TRBD1,CASIPQGVAKNIQYF,TGTGCCAGCATTCCCCAGGGGGTAGCCAAAAACATTCAGTACTTC
TRBJ2-7,TRBV18,.,TRBD1,CASSPGTGRSYEQYF,TGTGCCAGCTCACCGGGGACAGGGAGGTCCTACGAGCAGTACTTC
TRBJ1-2,TRBV7-8,.,.,CASSLSPLYGYTF,TGTGCCAGCAGCTTATCCCCACTCTATGGCTACACCTTC
TRBJ1-2,TRBV4-3,.,TRBD1,CASSQAAGQGSGYTF,TGCGCCAGCAGCCAGGCCGCGGGACAGGGTTCGGGCTACACCTTC
TRBJ1-1,TRBV29-1,.,.,CSAAGDYTNTEAFF,TGCAGCGCGGCAGGTGATTATACGAACACTGAAGCTTTCTTT
TRBJ2-7,TRBV7-6,once,.,CASSPTGLLLRFEQYF,TGTGCCAGCAGCCCCACGGGACTCCTACTTCGGTTCGAGCAGTACTTC
TRBJ2-1,TRBV3-1,.,.,CASSQGGRLYNEQFF,TGTGCCAGCAGCCAAGGAGGCAGACTGTACAATGAGCAGTTCTTC
TRBJ2-2,TRBV29-1,.,TRBD2,CSSSSGRNTGELFF,TGCAGCTCCTCGAGCGGGAGGAACACCGGGGAGCTGTTTTTT
TRBJ1-2,TRBV20-1,few,TRBD1,CSARAAGQVYGYTF,TGCAGTGCTAGAGCTGCGGGACAGGTCTATGGCTACACCTTC